A selection of T cell receptor beta chains follows, all from one sample in a study of metastatic and nonmetastatic thyroid tumors. TCRdb re-clonotyped the PCR reads through MiXCR. The table has approximately 37,000 clones, 20% to 25% seen once. Sequencing was done on a sample of tumor tissue. These receptors all come from a male donor with papillary thyroid cancer or a benign thyroid nodule (not recorded which). Some clones in this sample may be carry-over from other donors' samples. Each CDR3 is given with its conserved first and last residue. D genes are given only for firm matches. Where a row states a size, it is once, few, many or the class of an expanded clone; other rows omit it.

j_call v_call clone_size d_call cdr3_nt cdr3_aa
TRBJ2-5 TRBV4-3 many - TGCGCCAGCAGCCAAGATCGCCTAGGGCAAGAGACCCAGTACTTC CASSQDRLGQETQYF
TRBJ2-7 TRBV11-2 medium-sized - TGTGCCAGCAGCGGAGGTCCCTACGAGCAGTACTTC CASSGGPYEQYF
TRBJ2-5 TRBV19 few - TGTGCCAGCAGCCTCGCGGGCCGAGGAGGAGAGACCCAGTACTTC CASSLAGRGGETQYF
TRBJ2-7 TRBV28 few TRBD2 TGTGCCAGCGGCAGTCTAGCGGTTTACGAGCAGTACTTC CASGSLAVYEQYF
TRBJ2-2 TRBV30 many - TGTGCCTGTACACAGGGTACCGGGGAGCTGTTTTTT CACTQGTGELFF
TRBJ2-5 TRBV7-9 many TRBD1 TGTGCCAGCAGCCCGGGGACAGTAGAGACCCAGTACTTC CASSPGTVETQYF
TRBJ2-1 TRBV7-4 few - TGTGCCAACAGCCTTTGGACAGTTCTCAATGAGCAGTTCTTC CANSLWTVLNEQFF
TRBJ2-7 TRBV3-1 many - TGTGCCAGCAGCGTCCTCAGGGGGGGCTCCTACGAGCAGTACTTC CASSVLRGGSYEQYF
TRBJ2-7 TRBV29-1 few TRBD2 TGCAGCGTTGCCAATCCACTATCGGGAGGGCCCCAGGGCGAGCAATACTTC CSVANPLSGGPQGEQYF
TRBJ2-5 TRBV27 - - TGTGCCAGCAGTGCATCGGCCCTCCTACCCGGGACCCAGTACTTC CASSASALLPGTQYF
TRBJ1-1 TRBV5-6 many - TGTGCCAGCAGCTTGGGGAGGAACACTGAAGCTTTCTTT CASSLGRNTEAFF
TRBJ2-3 TRBV2 - TRBD2 TGTGCCAGCAGAGCGGGACTAGCATCTAGCACAGATACTCAGTATTTT CASRAGLASSTDTQYF
TRBJ1-1 TRBV7-2 many - TGTGCCAGCAGCTTCAAGGGTTTGAACACTGAAGCTTTCTTT CASSFKGLNTEAFF
TRBJ1-2 TRBV6-1 - - TGTGCCAGCTTGGCGGGGGCGGGGGGCTACACCTTC CASLAGAGGYTF
TRBJ2-7 TRBV20-1 - TRBD1 TGCAGTGCTAGGGGCAGGGGACAGGGAATCGAGCATTACTTC CSARGRGQGIEHYF
TRBJ2-5 TRBV11-2 - - TGTGCCAGCAGCTCTGGACTTGTGGAGACCCAGTACTTC CASSSGLVETQYF
TRBJ2-7 TRBV10-3 few - TGTGCCCCCCAACAGCGGCTAGCCTACGAGCAGTACTTC CAPQQRLAYEQYF
TRBJ2-1 TRBV27 - - TGTGCCAGCGGCTTATCTGACAGGTACAATGAGCAGTTCTTC CASGLSDRYNEQFF
TRBJ1-2 TRBV20-1 medium-sized - TGCAGTGCTAGAGATCGAACTCCATATGGCTACACCTTC CSARDRTPYGYTF
TRBJ1-5 TRBV6-1 many - TGTGCCAGCACCACAGAAACTAATCAGCCCCAGCATTTT CASTTETNQPQHF
TRBJ2-1 TRBV19 few TRBD2 TGTGCCAGTAGTAGGACTAGCGGCTCCTACAATGAGCAGTTCTTC CASSRTSGSYNEQFF
TRBJ1-2 TRBV11-2 - TRBD1 TGTGCCAGCAGCTTACTCGGACAGGGGGCTAGCTACACCTTC CASSLLGQGASYTF
TRBJ2-6 TRBV30 - - TGTGCCTGGGGTAGACGGAGCTCTGGGGCCAACGTCCTGACTTTC CAWGRRSSGANVLTF
TRBJ2-3 TRBV10-3 few - TGTGCCATCATGAGCCAGTGCCTTGGCACAGATACGCAGTATTTT CAIMSQCLGTDTQYF
TRBJ1-4 TRBV7-2 - - TGTGCCAGCAGCTTAGCGGGTGGGGTTAGGGGGGAAAAACTGTTTTTT CASSLAGGVRGEKLFF
TRBJ2-2 TRBV12-3/TRBV12-4 few - TGTGCCAGCAGTTTATCCAGAGGGGGGCTGTTTTTT CASSLSRGGLFF
TRBJ2-3 TRBV28 medium-sized - TGTGCCAGCAGTACCAGGAATACGCAGTATTTT CASSTRNTQYF
TRBJ1-1 TRBV7-9 medium-sized TRBD1 TGTGCCAGCAGCTTACAGGGGGCGATGAACACTGAAGCTTTCTTT CASSLQGAMNTEAFF
TRBJ2-7 TRBV10-3 few - TGTGCCGTCCGTTACAGATCCTACGAGCAGTACTTC CAVRYRSYEQYF
TRBJ2-1 TRBV7-2 many TRBD2 TGTGCCAGCAGCTACCTGCCCACTAGCGCCGCTTACAATGAGCAGTTCTTC CASSYLPTSAAYNEQFF
TRBJ1-2 TRBV20-1 many - TGCAGTGCTTTCTTCTCGGGGTCTAACTATGGCTACACCTTC CSAFFSGSNYGYTF
TRBJ2-2 TRBV6-1 many TRBD1 TGTGCCAGCAGTTTCCGGGACAGGGGTACCGGGGAGCTGTTTTTT CASSFRDRGTGELFF
TRBJ2-7 TRBV12-3/TRBV12-4 - - TGTGCCAGCAGAGCGGGGTACTTC CASRAGYF
TRBJ2-1 TRBV27 - - TGTGCCAGAGGCCGGGGGGCCGACTACAATGAGCAGTTCTTC CARGRGADYNEQFF
TRBJ1-4 TRBV20-1 - - TGCAGTGCTACTTCTGGTACGGATAATGAAAAACTGTTTTTT CSATSGTDNEKLFF
TRBJ2-3 TRBV12-3/TRBV12-4 - - TGTGCCAGCAGTCGACGAGCCGGAACTAGCACAGATACACAGTATTTT CASSRRAGTSTDTQYF
TRBJ2-7 TRBV7-8 - TRBD2 TGTGCCAGCAGCTTAGCGGGTTGGGGACTAGCGGTTACCTACGAGCAGTACTTC CASSLAGWGLAVTYEQYF
TRBJ1-1 TRBV20-1 - - TGCAGTTCTAGAACGGGTTTCAGAACCATGAACACTGAAGCTTTCTTT CSSRTGFRTMNTEAFF
TRBJ2-1 TRBV19 medium-sized - TGTGCCAGTAGTATGCGACAGCTCCCGATTAATGAGCAGTTCTTC CASSMRQLPINEQFF
TRBJ2-2 TRBV6-2/TRBV6-3 - TRBD2 TGTGCCAGCATTCTACTAGCGGCCATCGGGGAGCTGTTTTTT CASILLAAIGELFF
TRBJ1-1 TRBV5-1 many TRBD1 TGCGCCAGCAGCTTGGGCCAGGGGGCTGGGAACACTGAAGCTTTCTTT CASSLGQGAGNTEAFF
TRBJ1-3 TRBV6-1 many TRBD1 TGTGCCAGCAGTTGGACATCCGGGACAGGGGTAGGAAACACCATATATTTT CASSWTSGTGVGNTIYF
TRBJ1-2 TRBV4-1 - - TGCGCCAGCAGCCAAGCTCTGGGTTCCTATGGCTACACCTTC CASSQALGSYGYTF
TRBJ2-1 TRBV14 many TRBD2 TGTGCCAGCAGACCAACGGGACTAGCGGGAATTGGACTTAATGAGCAGTTCTTC CASRPTGLAGIGLNEQFF
TRBJ2-7 TRBV20-1 - TRBD1 TGCAGTGGCACGGCGGGACAGGGCTCCTACGAGCAGTACTTC CSGTAGQGSYEQYF
TRBJ1-5 TRBV19 few - TGTGCCAGTACCGGAGACAGGAATCAGCCCCAGCATTTT CASTGDRNQPQHF